The 10 T cell receptor beta chains given below trace back to one sample, sequenced in a study of blood T cell repertoires in COVID-19. Sequencing used immunoSEQ multiplex PCR; TCRdb keeps in-frame clones, though not all of them. The repertoire holds around 80,000 clones, with roughly four fifths as singletons. The specimen was peripheral blood. The receptor set was obtained from a man in his 60s with acute or convalescent COVID-19.

V is TRBV2 and J is TRBJ2-1, with 11 bases identical to TRBD2. Germline CDR1 is SNHLY and CDR2 is FYNNEI. J gave up 6 bases and V 7 bases, and 5 bases lay outside the gene matches. This CDR3 spans 14 amino acids. The CDR3 reads CASKTGTSGNEQFF. The CDR3 nucleotides read TGTGCCAGCAAAACCGGGACTAGCGGCAATGAGCAGTTCTTC.

The rearrangement uses TRBV6-2 or TRBV6-3 and TRBJ2-5; 8 bases agree with TRBD1. The J segment lost 5 bases and the V segment lost 5 bases, leaving 7 bases of the junction unmatched. The germline V gene has CDR1 MNHEY and CDR2 SVGEGT. CDR3 length: 14 residues. In DNA, the CDR3 is TGTGCCAGCAGTGGGTCAGGGGGCGGGGAGACCCAGTACTTC. It translates to CASSGSGGGETQYF.

The rearrangement uses TRBV3-1 (or the pseudogene TRBV3-2) and TRBJ1-2; 8 bases map to TRBD1. This CDR3 region has 15 residues. CDR1 LGHDT and CDR2 YNNKEL come from the germline V gene (reference sequence). With V trimmed by 4 bases and J by 6 bases, 10 bases remained unmatched. The CDR3 DNA follows: TGTGCCAGCAGCCCGACCGGACCGGGACAGGATGGCTACACCTTC. This sequence encodes CASSPTGPGQDGYTF.

The J gene is TRBJ2-7, the V gene TRBV15; D gene unclear. The germline V gene encodes CDR1 LNHNV and CDR2 YYDKDF (reference sequence). Trimming stripped 5 bases from V and 5 bases from J, with 16 bases between. CDR3 length: 14 residues. CDR3 sequence: CATSLNSPSNEQYF. The DNA for the CDR3 is TGTGCCACCAGCCTAAACAGCCCTTCAAACGAGCAGTACTTC.

The V call is TRBV3-1 (or the pseudogene TRBV3-2), the J call TRBJ1-1; 7 bases match TRBD1. Germline CDR1 reads LGHDT; CDR2 reads YNNKEL (reference sequence). V lost 4 bases and J lost 0; bases outside the gene matches: 2. The CDR3 is 14 residues long. The CDR3 loop reads CASSLGGMNTEAFF. The CDR3 DNA reads as TGTGCCAGCAGCCTAGGGGGCATGAACACTGAAGCTTTCTTT.

The CDR3 DNA follows: TGTGCCAGTAGGAGCCAGGACGCCGTTAGCGTTGGCTACACCTTC. It codes for CASRSQDAVSVGYTF. The genes are TRBV19 and TRBJ1-2; no reliable D call. Germline CDR1 and CDR2: LNHDA and SQIVND (reference sequence). V lost 6 bases, J lost 7 bases, and 21 bases lay in between. The CDR3 totals 15 residues.

The V and J genes are TRBV7-2 and TRBJ2-2, with 11 bases fitting TRBD2. The CDR3 consists of 16 residues. V was clipped by 2 bases and J by 3 bases; unmatched bases: 2. The germline V gene has CDR1 SGHTA and CDR2 FQGNSA. The CDR3 loop reads CASSLTSGGYTGELFF. DNA of the CDR3: TGTGCCAGCAGCTTAACTAGCGGGGGTTACACCGGGGAGCTGTTTTTT.

J is TRBJ2-3 and V is TRBV29-1; TRBD2 is a possible D gene (6 bases). With 3 bases removed from V and 1 base from J, the gap between germline ends came to 11 bases. Germline CDR1 is SQVTM and CDR2 is ANQGSEA. CDR3 length: 14 residues. The CDR3 is CSVDPWRGTDTQYF. DNA of the CDR3: TGCAGCGTTGACCCCTGGAGGGGCACAGATACGCAGTATTTT.

The chain carries TRBV23-1 and TRBJ1-1; 8 nucleotides align to TRBD1. TRBV23-1 is an ORF, and what it does is uncertain. The CDR3 runs to 16 residues. Trimming removed 0 bases from V and 5 bases from J; junction bases left unmatched: 8. The CDR3 is CASSQSGKTGVTEAFF. CDR3 DNA: TGCGCCAGCAGTCAATCCGGGAAGACAGGGGTTACTGAAGCTTTCTTT.

CDR3 sequence: CASSGGNEQFF. CDR3 nucleotide sequence: TGTGCCAGCAGCGGGGGGAATGAGCAGTTCTTC. This chain links TRBV7-9 with TRBJ2-1, with D tentatively TRBD2 (6 bases). Deletions cut 5 bases from V and 7 bases from J, with 6 bases between. This CDR3 is built from 11 residues. The germline gives CDR1 SEHNR, CDR2 FQNEAQ (reference sequence). The whole variable domain, filled in from reference TRBV7-9 and TRBJ2-1, reads DTGVSQNPRHKITKRGQNVTFRCDPISEHNRLYWYRQTLGQGPEFLTYFQNEAQLEKSRLLSDRFSAERPKGSFSTLEIQRTEQGDSAMYLCASSGGNEQFFGPGTRLTVL.